The present entry profiles one T cell receptor beta chain with its context. Its specificity is not known. The treatment is: 10-day PBMC culture with coronavirus spike peptide pools or control peptides (ViraFEST assay). Sequenced with the Oncomine TCR Beta short-read assay was DNA taken from cultured CD4+ T cells. TCRdb redid the calling of the PCR reads with MiXCR, one entry per CDR3 protein. The table includes about 11,000 distinct CDR3 sequences, around 55% detected once. This sample is drawn from a study of vaccination and CD4 T cells after COVID-19. Looking at the study overall: Convalescent patients gave post-COVID blood a median approximately 100 days post-diagnosis, range 35 to 161. Points from the study as a whole: Convalescent patients gained a median 86.3% of their reactive clones only post-vaccination.

The CDR3 extends over 14 amino acids. J is TRBJ2-1 and V is TRBV21-1; the table's TRBD1 call for D was not verified on the DNA. TRBV21-1 is a pseudogene locus. The sample was CD4+ T cells from blood, cultured in vitro. The clonotype originates from a human donor who had recovered from COVID-19. In DNA form, the CDR3 reads TGTGCCAGCAGCAAATCCCTGTCGGGCTGTGAGCAGTTCTTC. Encoded protein: CASSKSLSGCEQFF.